Listed below are T cell receptor beta chains from one sample, sequenced in a study of response to subunit inactivated influenza vaccine. TCRdb redid the calling of the RT-PCR reads with MiXCR, one entry per CDR3 protein. Of 400,000 to 550,000 distinct CDR3 sequences detected, about 25% appear once; the ten largest clones hold approximately 2%. The material sequenced was CD4+ T cells sorted from PBMCs, taken 4 to 6 days after vaccination. The receptor set was obtained from a man over 45 who received an inactivated influenza vaccine. Both conserved end residues are part of each CDR3. D genes are given only for firm matches. Clone size is not always given. Where it is, it says once, few, many or a class for expanded clones.

v_call	clone_size	d_call	j_call	cdr3_aa	cdr3_nt
TRBV5-1	.	.	TRBJ1-2	CASSLAGKDYGYTF	TGCGCCAGCAGCTTGGCAGGGAAAGACTATGGCTACACCTTC
TRBV7-6	few	TRBD1	TRBJ2-7	CASSSPGTVLEQYF	TGTGCCAGCAGCTCCCCCGGGACAGTCTTAGAGCAGTACTTC
TRBV5-1	many	.	TRBJ1-5	CASSLSGGVLQPQHF	TGCGCCAGCAGCTTGAGTGGGGGGGTTCTTCAGCCCCAGCATTTT
TRBV5-1	.	.	TRBJ2-7	CASSLLRNEQYF	TGCGCCAGCAGCTTGTTGCGGAACGAGCAGTACTTC
TRBV4-1	few	.	TRBJ2-2	CASSPRRAPNTGELFF	TGCGCCAGCAGCCCGCGAAGGGCACCGAACACCGGGGAGCTGTTTTTT
TRBV7-2	.	.	TRBJ2-7	CASSLGASVYEQYF	TGTGCCAGCAGCCTCGGTGCTAGCGTCTACGAGCAGTACTTC
TRBV3-1	few	.	TRBJ2-5	CASSQGTLDQETQYF	TGTGCCAGCAGCCAAGGGACTTTAGACCAAGAGACCCAGTACTTC
TRBV24-1	many	TRBD2	TRBJ2-3	CATSRAGGTTDTQYF	TGTGCCACCAGTCGAGCGGGGGGGACTACAGATACGCAGTATTTT
TRBV20-1	.	.	TRBJ1-1	CSAGTLVGGEAFF	TGCAGTGCTGGGACCCTCGTCGGCGGGGAAGCTTTCTTT
TRBV20-1	few	TRBD2	TRBJ2-3	CSAHGGLAGGRADTQYF	TGCAGTGCCCACGGGGGACTAGCGGGAGGTCGGGCAGATACGCAGTATTTT
TRBV20-1	few	TRBD2	TRBJ2-5	CSARREGETQYF	TGCAGTGCCAGAAGGGAGGGGGAGACCCAGTACTTC
TRBV5-6	few	.	TRBJ2-7	CASSLFRAEQYF	TGTGCCAGCAGCTTGTTCAGGGCCGAGCAGTACTTC
TRBV7-8	few	.	TRBJ2-1	CASSFRFREVHNEQFF	TGTGCCAGCAGCTTCCGATTCCGGGAAGTCCACAATGAGCAGTTCTTC
TRBV12-3/TRBV12-4	few	TRBD2	TRBJ2-1	CASGQSSGREEQFF	TGTGCCAGCGGACAAAGTAGCGGGAGGGAAGAGCAGTTCTTC
TRBV20-1	.	.	TRBJ2-1	CCARDVGGTGGYNEQFF	TGCTGTGCTAGAGATGTTGGTGGCACCGGCGGGTACAATGAGCAGTTCTTC
TRBV6-2/TRBV6-3	.	TRBD2	TRBJ2-1	CASSSVQLAGLHYNEQFF	TGTGCCAGCAGTAGTGTGCAACTAGCGGGACTCCACTACAATGAGCAGTTCTTC
TRBV2	few	TRBD1	TRBJ2-7	CASSEEALTGAYEQYF	TGTGCCAGCAGTGAAGAGGCCTTGACAGGGGCTTACGAGCAGTACTTC
TRBV5-1	few	.	TRBJ2-1	CASSLWGLSSYNEQFF	TGCGCCAGCAGCTTGTGGGGACTGAGCTCCTACAATGAGCAGTTCTTC
TRBV5-4	few	.	TRBJ2-1	CASSPKGAGATYNEQFF	TGTGCCAGCAGCCCCAAGGGGGCGGGGGCCACCTACAATGAGCAGTTCTTC
TRBV27	many	TRBD1	TRBJ2-4	CASSPGTVTPLAKNIQYF	TGTGCCAGCAGCCCCGGGACAGTGACTCCTCTAGCCAAAAACATTCAGTACTTC
TRBV2	once	.	TRBJ2-7	CASSEVIVFNQYF	TGTGCCAGCAGTGAAGTTATAGTCTTTAATCAGTACTTC
TRBV29-1	.	.	TRBJ2-3	CSVSRQDSSTDTQYF	TGCAGCGTTTCTCGACAGGACTCTAGCACAGATACGCAGTATTTT
TRBV11-1	few	TRBD2	TRBJ2-1	CASSHGTSGTGDEQFF	TGTGCCAGCAGCCACGGGACTAGCGGGACCGGAGATGAGCAGTTCTTC
TRBV7-9	few	TRBD1	TRBJ2-1	CASVKGQPLREQFF	TGTGCCAGCGTCAAGGGACAGCCTTTGAGGGAGCAGTTCTTC
TRBV20-1	few	TRBD2	TRBJ2-6	CSARKRQRDSGANVLTF	TGCAGTGCTAGAAAGCGCCAGCGGGACTCTGGGGCCAACGTCCTGACTTTC
TRBV12-3/TRBV12-4	few	.	TRBJ1-2	CASSLTGFNYGYTF	TGTGCCAGCAGTTTAACAGGATTTAACTATGGCTACACCTTC
TRBV7-6	.	.	TRBJ1-5	CASSTKPNQPQHF	TGTGCCAGCAGCACTAAACCCAATCAGCCCCAGCATTTT
TRBV4-2	few	.	TRBJ2-7	CASSQETRHEQYF	TGTGCCAGCAGCCAAGAGACTAGACACGAGCAGTACTTC
TRBV28	.	TRBD1	TRBJ2-7	CASSLPGQLSYEQYF	TGTGCCAGCAGTTTACCGGGACAGCTCTCCTACGAGCAGTACTTC
TRBV20-1	few	.	TRBJ2-1	CSAMTSRGRSYNEQFF	TGCAGTGCTATGACTAGTCGGGGGAGGAGCTACAATGAGCAGTTCTTC
TRBV20-1	.	TRBD2	TRBJ2-7	CSARPGLGEQYF	TGCAGTGCTAGACCGGGACTAGGCGAGCAGTACTTC
TRBV6-5	.	.	TRBJ2-1	CASSYPLVTGVGREQFF	TGTGCCAGCAGTTACCCCCTGGTGACTGGCGTGGGAAGAGAGCAGTTCTTC
TRBV20-1	.	TRBD1	TRBJ1-2	CSAGDRVRYGYTF	TGCAGTGCTGGGGACAGGGTGAGATATGGCTACACCTTC
TRBV6-1	few	TRBD1	TRBJ2-1	CASRDLGQGVSYNEQFF	TGTGCCAGCAGGGATTTGGGACAGGGAGTTTCCTACAATGAGCAGTTCTTC
TRBV20-1	.	.	TRBJ2-5	CSAQHLGYTYQETQYF	TGCAGTGCTCAACATTTAGGCTATACGTACCAAGAGACCCAGTACTTC
TRBV6-1	.	TRBD2	TRBJ2-1	CASTGREYGEQFF	TGTGCCAGCACGGGGCGGGAGTACGGTGAGCAGTTCTTC
TRBV6-1	.	.	TRBJ2-7	CASSEILGGLKIYEQYF	TGTGCCAGCAGTGAAATACTAGGAGGGTTGAAAATCTACGAGCAGTACTTC
TRBV20-1	.	.	TRBJ2-5	CSARLRLETQYF	TGCAGTGCTAGACTTCGACTGGAGACCCAGTACTTC
TRBV7-9	.	.	TRBJ1-2	CASSPPSLANYGYTF	TGTGCCAGCAGCCCCCCCAGCTTAGCAAACTATGGCTACACCTTC
TRBV3-1	few	.	TRBJ2-3	CASSQFAGGTDTQYF	TGTGCCAGCAGCCAATTTGCGGGCGGCACAGATACGCAGTATTTT
TRBV7-2	few	TRBD2	TRBJ2-4	CASSARTSGRAGNIQYF	TGTGCCAGCAGCGCTCGGACTAGCGGGAGGGCTGGAAACATTCAGTACTTC
TRBV15	.	.	TRBJ1-1	CATSRPRSEAFF	TGTGCCACCAGCAGGCCCCGCTCCGAAGCTTTCTTT
TRBV20-1	.	.	TRBJ2-1	CSARRRYSSYNEQFF	TGCAGTGCTAGGAGGCGATATAGCTCCTACAATGAGCAGTTCTTC
TRBV12-3/TRBV12-4	many	TRBD2	TRBJ2-3	CASSRLAGVTDTQYF	TGTGCCAGCAGTCGGCTAGCGGGCGTCACAGATACGCAGTATTTT
TRBV29-1	.	.	TRBJ1-2	CSVEAFHEGWGYTF	TGCAGCGTTGAAGCATTCCACGAGGGATGGGGCTACACCTTC